This TCR beta chain was profiled in a study of OX40 agonist ivuxolimab in advanced cancers. As for the study in general: Dose-escalation patients had hepatocellular carcinoma, melanoma, renal cell or head and neck cancer. Three patients showed partial responses: one hepatocellular carcinoma and two cutaneous melanoma cases. General study results and limits: On average, CD8+ T cells showed a greater number of expanded clones than CD4+.

A word on this clone: As yet, its antigen is unknown.

The V end was cut by 4 bases, the J end by 6 bases, with 2 bases between. Germline V gives CDR1 WSHSY, CDR2 SAAADI. This CDR3 has 10 residues. Profiling relied on immunoSEQ multiplex PCR, and the TCRdb table lists in-frame clones only, not all of them. The sample lists 70,000 or so clones; approximately 90% were seen once. This receptor was taken from an adult with an advanced solid tumor such as melanoma, head and neck, liver or kidney cancer. V is TRBV10-2 and J is TRBJ2-3; D gene ambiguous. The input for sequencing was CD4+ or CD8+ T cells sorted from blood, taken in a trial of the OX40 agonist ivuxolimab. CDR3 region: CASSADTQYF. DNA for the CDR3: TGCGCCAGCAGTGCGGATACGCAGTATTTT.